This TCR beta chain was obtained from a study of T cells after yellow fever vaccination. General study points: Relatively few clonotypes were ones that appeared in both CD4 and CD8 compartments. Abundant bulk-population clonotypes could contaminate the FACS-sorted repertoires. The booster response re-showed most primary clones: around 96% CD4, around 87% CD8.

As TCR cDNA was made by 5'RACE template switching, a universal primer site and UMIs were added. TCRdb reprocessed the 5' RACE reads via MiXCR and lists one record per CDR3 protein. The sample holds hundreds of thousands of distinct CDR3 sequences, less than 15% seen once. Germline V CDR1 and CDR2: MNHEY, SMNVEV (reference sequence). CDR3 length equals 15 residues. V lost 8 bases and J lost 0, with 11 bases in between. This clonotype was observed a few times. Its antigen is as yet unknown. The source is a man aged 25-45 years who received the YFV17D yellow fever vaccine. The sequencing here drew on PBMCs, taken on the day of the yellow fever booster vaccination. This rearrangement joins TRBV27 to TRBJ2-6, with D possibly called TRBD1 or TRBD2 (5 bases each). CDR3 loop: CASGHGGSGANVLTF. The CDR3 DNA reads as TGTGCCAGCGGACATGGGGGCTCTGGGGCCAACGTCCTGACTTTC.